This T cell receptor (beta chain) is drawn from a study of CD8 T cells in Susac syndrome. Random hexamers were used to reverse transcribe the RNA input (about 0.45 to 1 ug). From the immunoSEQ multiplex PCR reads, TCRdb called clonotypes with MiXCR, one entry per CDR3 protein. The sample has some 120,000 distinct CDR3 sequences, over 90% seen once. V shed 0 bases and J shed 1 base, with 10 bases lying between them. Germline V gene sequence: CDR1 KGHSH, CDR2 LQKENI. The CDR3 consists of 17 residues. The origin of this receptor is a human donor with multiple sclerosis. The chain joins TRBV18 to TRBJ1-6; TRBD1 is a possible D gene (5 bases). Material: CD8+ T cells from PBMCs. Written as DNA, the CDR3 is TGTGCCAGCTCACCACCCAGGGAAATGTCCTATAATTCACCCCTCCACTTT. Translation gives CASSPPREMSYNSPLHF.